This T cell receptor beta chain comes out of a study of CD8+ T cells in alopecia areata. For the study at large: For treated patients, severity scores reflected the percentage of scalp area affected.

Extraction of RNA preceded its reverse transcription into cDNA, which served as the sequencing template. Sequencing was performed with immunoSEQ multiplex PCR; in TCRdb, only in-frame clones are kept and a portion is missing. This table holds approximately 180,000 clones, roughly 50% found once. A note on this clone: Antigen specificity is unknown.

Treatment given: oral pan-JAK inhibitor, 5-10 mg twice daily. Those with alopecia areata gave lesional scalp punch biopsies and peripheral blood. CD4+ and CD8+ T cells were sorted from PBMCs. Notes on the study in general: Greater clonality was observed in lesional scalp samples, especially alopecia totalis/universalis, versus normal scalp.

Trimming cost V 2 bases and J 1 base; bases outside gene matches: 10. Germline V CDR1 and CDR2: MNHEY, SMNVEV (reference sequence). This CDR3 has 18 amino acids. The material sequenced was CD8+ T cells sorted from blood, taken at week 24, from a patient treated with tofacitinib. This chain links TRBV27 with TRBJ2-3, with 9 bases lining up with TRBD2. The sequence came from a human donor with alopecia areata. Here the CDR3 reads CASSLKGLADLGTDTQYF. The CDR3 region has the DNA TGTGCCAGCAGTTTAAAGGGACTAGCCGACCTAGGCACAGATACGCAGTATTTT.